The clone carrying this TCR beta chain was observed at least ten times. Its specificity is unknown. cDNA libraries for TCR alpha and TCR beta, carrying sample barcodes and UMIs, came from 5'RACE with constant-segment primers. Using its own MiXCR run on the 5' RACE reads, TCRdb lists one record per CDR3 protein. The data show 450,000 to 650,000 distinct CDR3 sequences, 15% to 20% seen once. Germline assignment: CDR1 MNHEY and CDR2 SMNVEV (reference sequence). Trimming cost V 4 bases and J 3 bases; bases outside gene matches: 17. The CDR3 runs to 19 residues. This sample is drawn from a study of T-cell memory formation after mild COVID-19. Study overall: TCR clusters were mostly donor specific. Whole-study findings and limits: Several responding clones turned up in pre-infection memory, indicating that cross-reactive memory may have taken part. Clones contracting day 15 to 85 were balanced CD4/CD8; later expanders leaned CD4+.

Sequenced sample: PBMCs or a T cell subset sorted from them (not recorded which). This clonotype was sampled from an adult woman who had mild COVID-19 (a few samples of this study predate the infection). Cell type and time point are not known. The chain has TRBV27 and TRBJ2-7; 11 bases agree with TRBD2. In DNA form, the CDR3 reads TGTGCCAGCAGTTCGAACGGACTAGCGGGTAAGGTTAACGTCTACGAGCAGTACTTC. It translates to CASSSNGLAGKVNVYEQYF.